A selection of T cell receptor beta chains follows, all from one sample in a study of immune cell composition in non-small cell lung cancer. Repertoires were generated with immunoSEQ multiplex PCR, while TCRdb's copy carries only in-frame clones and drops some. This table has about 7,600 clones, just under 80% appearing once. Sequenced material: lung tumor tissue. The receptors originated from a human donor with non-small cell lung cancer. Each CDR3 is given with its conserved first and last residue. The D gene is left open where the match is weak. Clone size is stated in some rows and not others, as once, few, many or a class when expanded.

v_gene	j_gene	abundance	d_gene	CDR3aa	CDR3nt
TRBV7-2	TRBJ2-7	once	NA	CASSLDGPHYEQYF	TGTGCCAGCAGCTTAGACGGCCCCCACTACGAGCAGTACTTC
TRBV7-6	TRBJ1-1	NA	TRBD1	CASSLEVGQGGEAFF	TGTGCCAGCAGCTTAGAGGTTGGGCAGGGGGGCGAAGCTTTCTTT
TRBV4-3	TRBJ2-1	once	NA	CASSPSWVGHNEQFF	TGCGCCAGCAGCCCAAGCTGGGTTGGGCACAATGAGCAGTTCTTC
TRBV11-3	TRBJ1-1	NA	TRBD1	CASSNHLGTGAEAFF	TGTGCCAGCAGCAACCACCTCGGGACAGGGGCTGAAGCTTTCTTT
TRBV5-6	TRBJ1-6	few	TRBD1	CASSWGSGTGNPLHF	TGTGCCAGCAGCTGGGGTTCCGGGACAGGGAATCCCCTCCACTTT
TRBV6-1	TRBJ1-2	NA	NA	CASSGQGYGYTF	TGTGCCAGCAGTGGTCAGGGCTATGGCTACACCTTC
TRBV2	TRBJ1-5	NA	NA	CASSEPNQPQHF	TGTGCCAGCAGTGAGCCTAATCAGCCCCAGCATTTT
TRBV6-5	TRBJ1-1	NA	TRBD1	CASSVQGARAEAFF	TGTGCCAGCAGTGTACAGGGGGCGAGGGCTGAAGCTTTCTTT
TRBV6-5	TRBJ1-2	NA	NA	CASRWGETNYGYTF	TGTGCCAGCCGATGGGGCGAGACTAACTATGGCTACACCTTC
TRBV7-2	TRBJ2-5	NA	TRBD2	CASSFTSGGKETQYF	TGTGCCAGCAGCTTCACGAGCGGGGGCAAAGAGACCCAGTACTTC
TRBV7-8	TRBJ1-3	NA	NA	CASSLPDRSSGNTIYF	TGTGCCAGCAGCTTGCCGGACAGAAGCTCTGGAAACACCATATATTTT
TRBV19	TRBJ2-6	NA	NA	CASCRGGNSGANVLTF	TGTGCCAGCTGCAGGGGGGGGAATTCTGGGGCCAACGTCCTGACTTTC
TRBV19	TRBJ1-2	once	NA	CASSTSVANYGYTF	TGTGCCAGTAGTACGTCAGTGGCTAACTATGGCTACACCTTC
TRBV4-2	TRBJ2-7	NA	NA	CASSPGGQAIYEQYF	TGTGCCAGCAGCCCGGGGGGACAGGCCATCTACGAGCAGTACTTC
TRBV5-1	TRBJ2-5	NA	NA	CASSFSETQYF	TGCGCCAGCAGCTTTTCGGAGACCCAGTACTTC
TRBV11-3	TRBJ2-3	NA	NA	CASSLGGPTDTQYF	TGTGCCAGCAGCTTAGGGGGACCCACAGATACGCAGTATTTT
TRBV19	TRBJ1-4	NA	NA	CASTQDNEKLFF	TGTGCCAGTACACAGGATAATGAAAAACTGTTTTTT
TRBV4-2	TRBJ2-2	few	NA	CASSPSDWEHRGAVF	TGTGCCAGCAGCCCTTCGGACTGGGAACACCGGGGAGCTGTTTTT
TRBV6-4	TRBJ2-7	NA	NA	CASSDPGHLNEQYF	TGTGCCAGCAGTGACCCCGGACACCTTAACGAGCAGTACTTC
TRBV30	TRBJ2-1	NA	NA	CAWSPYLQSAEQFF	TGTGCCTGGAGTCCCTACTTGCAGTCTGCTGAGCAGTTCTTC
TRBV2	TRBJ2-2	NA	NA	CASRMRGGTSGELFF	TGTGCCAGCAGGATGAGGGGGGGGACTTCAGGGGAGCTGTTTTTT
TRBV28	TRBJ1-1	once	NA	CASSLFGTSNTEAFF	TGTGCCAGCAGTCTTTTCGGGACATCCAACACTGAAGCTTTCTTT
TRBV28	TRBJ1-2	NA	NA	CASSFFKGVYGYTF	TGTGCCAGCAGTTTTTTTAAAGGGGTGTATGGCTACACCTTC
TRBV6-5	TRBJ1-1	NA	NA	CASTFRGGSNTEAFF	TGTGCCAGCACCTTCCGGGGGGGATCGAACACTGAAGCTTTCTTT
TRBV5-4	TRBJ2-7	once	TRBD1	CASSKQGDRRGRAYEQYF	TGTGCCAGCAGCAAACAGGGGGATCGGAGAGGTAGGGCCTACGAGCAGTACTTC
TRBV18	TRBJ1-3	NA	TRBD1	CASSQTGGRSGNTIYF	TGTGCCAGCTCACAAACAGGGGGCCGCTCTGGAAACACCATATATTTT
TRBV7-9	TRBJ1-2	NA	NA	CASSLGGLQWSRGYTF	TGTGCCAGCAGCTTGGGAGGGCTCCAGTGGTCGAGGGGCTACACCTTC
TRBV6-1	TRBJ1-1	NA	NA	CASSPTINTEAFF	TGTGCCAGCAGCCCGACCATAAACACTGAAGCTTTCTTT
TRBV18	TRBJ2-7	NA	NA	CASSPPDRGRFEQYF	TGTGCCAGCTCGCCCCCTGACCGGGGTAGGTTCGAGCAGTACTTC
TRBV19	TRBJ1-6	NA	NA	CASTGENNSPLHF	TGTGCCAGTACCGGGGAAAATAATTCACCCCTCCACTTT
TRBV28	TRBJ2-1	NA	NA	CASHRYNEQFF	TGTGCCAGCCATCGCTACAATGAGCAGTTCTTC